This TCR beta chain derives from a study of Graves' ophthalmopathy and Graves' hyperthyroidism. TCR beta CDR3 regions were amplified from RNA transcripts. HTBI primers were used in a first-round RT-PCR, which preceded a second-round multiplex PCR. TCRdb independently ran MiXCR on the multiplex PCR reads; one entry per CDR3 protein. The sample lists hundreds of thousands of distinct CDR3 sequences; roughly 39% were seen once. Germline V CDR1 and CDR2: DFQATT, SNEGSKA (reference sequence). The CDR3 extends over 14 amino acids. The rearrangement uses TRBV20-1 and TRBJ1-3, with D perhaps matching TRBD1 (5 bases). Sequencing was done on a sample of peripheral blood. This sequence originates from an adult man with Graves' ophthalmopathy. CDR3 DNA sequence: TGCAGCGCCGCCCGCGGGGGCTCTGGAAACACCATATATTTT. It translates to CSAARGGSGNTIYF.